The 15 T cell receptor beta chains in this list originate from one sample, sequenced in a study of regulatory T cells in long-lasting Graves disease. Library construction for TCR beta used iRepertoire HTBI primers and Arm-PCR of CDR3 regions. From the multiplex PCR reads, TCRdb called clonotypes with MiXCR, one entry per CDR3 protein. The top ten clones hold approximately 12% of a sample with fewer than 650,000 distinct CDR3 sequences, more than 15% of them seen once. The time point denotes: newly diagnosed GD, antithyroid drugs for less than 3 months. Following extraction of RNA from PBMCs, that RNA was used to make the TCR library. These records were also assigned to another study, of T cells in Graves' hyperthyroidism and ophthalmopathy.

The sequencing used peripheral blood mononuclear cells (PBMCs), collected at new diagnosis, from a patient treated with antithyroid drugs. The receptor source for this set is a man younger than 30 with Graves disease.

CDR3 sequence: CASSNSANASYEQYF. The CDR3 bases are TGTGCCAGCAGCAACTCAGCCAATGCCTCCTACGAGCAGTACTTC. The chain joins TRBV12-3 or TRBV12-4 to TRBJ2-7; D call uncertain. The CDR3 contains 15 residues. Trimming shortened V by 6 bases and J by 0 bases, and 15 bases separated the two germline ends.

The chain is built from TRBV19 and TRBJ1-5; 9 nucleotides match TRBD1. The CDR3 covers 14 residues. Trimming removed 4 bases from V and 7 bases from J; junction bases left unmatched: 5. The germline gives CDR1 LNHDA, CDR2 SQIVND (reference sequence). CDR3 bases: TGTGCCAGTAGTACGGACAGGGGAGGGCAGCCCCAGCATTTT. Its translation is CASSTDRGGQPQHF.

This clonotype occurred many times. The chain couples TRBV3-1 to TRBJ2-1, with D possibly TRBD2 on 6 matching bases. Trimming removed 11 bases at V and 9 bases at J, with 14 bases between. CDR3 size: 11 residues. Germline assignment: CDR1 LGHDT and CDR2 YNNKEL (reference sequence). CDR3 in amino acids: CAVSRRGEQFF. The CDR3 DNA reads TGTGCCGTCAGTAGGAGGGGTGAGCAGTTCTTC.

This clonotype was picked up a small number of times. V usage is TRBV24-1 and J usage is TRBJ2-2; TRBD2 aligns across 12 bases. V was clipped by 1 base and J by 5 bases; unmatched bases: 1. Per the germline V gene, CDR1 is KGHDR and CDR2 is SFDVKD. The CDR3 extends over 16 amino acids. In DNA, the CDR3 is TGTGCCACCAGTGATTTTGGGACTAGCGGGACCGGGGAGCTGTTTTTT. Its translation is CATSDFGTSGTGELFF.

This clonotype was counted ten times or more. CDR3 sequence reads: CASSFGSGLAYNEQFF. CDR3 in DNA: TGTGCCAGCAGTTTCGGGTCGGGACTAGCTTACAATGAGCAGTTCTTC. V gene TRBV27 combines with J gene TRBJ2-1; 9 bases match TRBD2. This CDR3 region has 16 residues. CDR1 is MNHEY and CDR2 is SMNVEV in the germline V gene (reference sequence). V dropped 3 bases and J dropped 4; count of bases not matched to a gene: 7.

Ten or more counts support this clonotype. The rearrangement uses TRBV3-1 and TRBJ2-1; D is uncertain. CDR3 size: 16 residues. Trimming removed 1 base from V and 4 bases from J, with 14 bases in between. Per germline, CDR1 LGHDT and CDR2 YNNKEL (reference sequence). The CDR3 reads CASSQVGQPNYNEQFF. In DNA, the CDR3 is TGTGCCAGCAGCCAAGTAGGGCAGCCTAATTACAATGAGCAGTTCTTC.

The sample holds many counts of this clonotype. The genes are TRBV6-1 and TRBJ2-7; a possible D gene is TRBD2 (7 bases). In germline, CDR1 is MNHNS, CDR2 SASEGT. The CDR3 length is 14 residues. Deletions cut 5 bases from V and 5 bases from J, with 16 bases between. The CDR3 DNA sequence: TGTGCCAGCAGTACCGAGGGGGGGGCAAACGAGCAGTACTTC. It translates to CASSTEGGANEQYF.

The chain uses TRBV2 and TRBJ2-4; D unclear. Germline CDR1 reads SNHLY; CDR2 reads FYNNEI. The length of the CDR3 is 15 residues. Between the trimmed V and J ends, which lost 1 base and 9 bases, there was a span of 16 bases. CDR3 DNA: TGTGCCAGCAGTGAAGTGCCAGCTCTTAATGGCATTCAGTACTTC. Translating gives CASSEVPALNGIQYF.

This clonotype is a singleton in its sample. This likely reflects a read error, since a far larger clone is one base away. The V call is TRBV7-6, the J call TRBJ2-1; maybe TRBD1 (6 bases). The CDR3 spans 14 residues. The germline gives CDR1 SGHVS, CDR2 FNYEAQ. V shed 1 base and J shed 10 bases, with 14 bases lying between them. In nucleotides, the CDR3 is TGTGCCAGCAGCTTAGGGGACACCTCCTACGAGCAGTTCTTC. Its translation: CASSLGDTSYEQFF. The full variable domain, with the rest looked up from reference TRBV7-6 and TRBJ2-1, is GAGVSQSPRYKVTKRGQDVALRCDPISGHVSLYWYRQALGQGPEFLTYFNYEAQQDKSGLPNDRFSAERPEGSISTLTIQRTEQRDSAMYRCASSLGDTSYEQFFGPGTRLTVL.

This clonotype was counted a few times. The genes are TRBV12-3 or TRBV12-4 and TRBJ2-7; D gene uncertain. The CDR3 runs 11 residues. V lost 6 bases, J lost 6 bases, and 9 bases lay in between. CDR3 bases: TGTGCCAGCAGGCCCCCCCGCGAGCAGTACTTC. Translating it yields CASRPPREQYF.

This clonotype was detected ten times or more. One end of the junction does not line up with germline, which may come from a read error. The V call is TRBV5-1, the J call TRBJ2-3; tentative D call: TRBD2 (7 bases). The CDR3 has 14 amino acids. Germline assignment: CDR1 SGHRS and CDR2 YFSETQ. The CDR3 region is CASRGAGSTDTQYF. DNA of the CDR3: TGTGCCAGCAGGGGAGCGGGAAGCACAGATACGCAGTATTTT. Combining the CDR3 with reference TRBV5-1 and TRBJ2-3 gives the whole variable domain KAGVTQTPRYLIKTRGQQVTLSCSPISGHRSVSWYQQTPGQGLQFLFEYFSETQRNKGNFPGRFSGRQFSNSRSEMNVSTLELGDSALYLCASRGAGSTDTQYFGPGTRLTVL.

This clonotype was seen more than once but under ten times. The chain couples TRBV15 to TRBJ2-1; maybe TRBD2 (6 bases). From germline, CDR1 is LNHNV and CDR2 YYDKDF (reference sequence). This CDR3 is built from 16 residues. Between the trimmed V and J ends, which lost 0 bases and 4 bases, there was a span of 13 bases. The CDR3 nucleotides read TGTGCCACCAGCAGAGAAGGGGCGGGGATTTACAATGAGCAGTTCTTC. Translated, it gives CATSREGAGIYNEQFF.

This clonotype was counted ten times or more. The V and J genes are TRBV11-2 and TRBJ2-1, with 7 bases lining up with TRBD2. The CDR3 is made up of 11 amino acids. The junction had 0 bases not matched to a gene; V was cut back by 5 bases and J by 8 bases. Germline CDR1 and CDR2: SGHAT and FQNNGV. As DNA, the CDR3 is TGTGCCAGCAGCGCGGGGGATGAGCAGTTCTTC. Its protein product is CASSAGDEQFF.

This clonotype appeared a few times. The chain joins TRBV5-1 to TRBJ2-1, with 8 bases aligning to TRBD2. This CDR3 spans 17 amino acids. V lost 0 bases and J lost 0; bases outside the gene matches: 5. CDR1 and CDR2 (germline): SGHRS, YFSETQ. The CDR3 nucleotides read TGCGCCAGCAGCTTGGCAGCGGGAGTCAGCTCCTACAATGAGCAGTTCTTC. Its translation: CASSLAAGVSSYNEQFF.

This clonotype was counted many times. The J gene is TRBJ2-5, the V gene TRBV18; the D gene is possibly TRBD1 (5 bases). CDR3 length: 14 residues. The V end lost 2 bases, the J end lost 1 base, and 8 bases lay between the germline ends. The germline gives CDR1 KGHSH, CDR2 LQKENI. The CDR3 DNA sequence: TGTGCCAGCTCACCAAGCAGGGCCCAAGAGACCCAGTACTTC. Its protein product is CASSPSRAQETQYF. The full variable domain, its missing parts supplied by reference TRBV18 and TRBJ2-5, is NAGVMQNPRHLVRRRGQEARLRCSPMKGHSHVYWYRQLPEEGLKFMVYLQKENIIDESGMPKERFSAEFPKEGPSILRIQQVVRGDSAAYFCASSPSRAQETQYFGPGTRLLVL.